Sequencing of this TCR beta chain was carried out in a study of blood T cell repertoires in COVID-19. As for the study in general: PBMCs, B-cell-depleted T cells, or T cells were the source of the cDNA or gDNA that made up the material.

This clone has a single count. CDR3 length equals 14 residues. Germline CDR1 reads SNHLY; CDR2 reads FYNNEI. V lost 3 bases, J lost 0 bases, and 8 bases lay in between. The table came from immunoSEQ multiplex PCR; TCRdb's copy has only in-frame clones and leaves some out. The table records over 40,000 clones, 80% to 90% of them present only once. This receptor was obtained from a woman older than 75 with acute or convalescent COVID-19. Material: peripheral blood. The J gene is TRBJ2-5, the V gene TRBV2; D call uncertain. This CDR3 is CASSENRDQETQYF. CDR3 nucleotide sequence: TGTGCCAGCAGTGAGAACAGAGACCAAGAGACCCAGTACTTC.